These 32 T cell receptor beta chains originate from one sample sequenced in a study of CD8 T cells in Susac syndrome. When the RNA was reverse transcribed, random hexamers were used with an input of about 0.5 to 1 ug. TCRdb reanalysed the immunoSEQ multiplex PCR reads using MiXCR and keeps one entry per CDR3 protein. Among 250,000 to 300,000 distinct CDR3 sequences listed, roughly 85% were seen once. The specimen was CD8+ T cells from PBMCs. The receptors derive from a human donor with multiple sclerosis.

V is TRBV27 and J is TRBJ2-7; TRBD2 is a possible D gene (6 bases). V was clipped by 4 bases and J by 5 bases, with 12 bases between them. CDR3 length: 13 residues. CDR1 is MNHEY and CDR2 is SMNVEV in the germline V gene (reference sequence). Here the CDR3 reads CASSYLERDEQYF. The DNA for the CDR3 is TGTGCCAGCAGTTATCTGGAGCGGGACGAGCAGTACTTC.

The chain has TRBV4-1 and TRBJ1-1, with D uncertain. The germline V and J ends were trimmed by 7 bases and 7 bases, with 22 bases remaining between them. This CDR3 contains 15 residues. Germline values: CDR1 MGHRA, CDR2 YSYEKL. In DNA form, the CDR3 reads TGCGCCAGCACCCTAAGGGTCGGTGAACAGAGTGAAGCTTTCTTT. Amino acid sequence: CASTLRVGEQSEAFF.

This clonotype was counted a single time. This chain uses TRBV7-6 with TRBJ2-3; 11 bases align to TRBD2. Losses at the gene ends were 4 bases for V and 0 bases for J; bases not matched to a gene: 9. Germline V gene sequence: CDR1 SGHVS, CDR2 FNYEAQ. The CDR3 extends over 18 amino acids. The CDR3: CASSSIQGLAESTDTQYF. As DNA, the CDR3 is TGTGCCAGCAGCTCCATACAGGGACTAGCGGAGAGCACAGATACGCAGTATTTT.

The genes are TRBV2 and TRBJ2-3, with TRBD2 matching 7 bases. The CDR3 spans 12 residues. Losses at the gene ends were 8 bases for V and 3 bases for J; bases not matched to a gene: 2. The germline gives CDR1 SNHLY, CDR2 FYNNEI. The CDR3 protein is CASWRGTDTQYF. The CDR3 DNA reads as TGTGCCAGCTGGCGGGGGACAGATACGCAGTATTTT.

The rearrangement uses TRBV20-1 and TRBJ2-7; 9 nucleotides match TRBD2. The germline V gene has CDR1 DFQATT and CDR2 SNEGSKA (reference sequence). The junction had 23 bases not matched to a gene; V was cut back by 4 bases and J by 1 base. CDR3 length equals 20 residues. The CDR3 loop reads CSATLTPTSGQSGYSYEQYF. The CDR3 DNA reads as TGCAGTGCTACCCTAACCCCCACTAGCGGGCAATCTGGCTATTCCTACGAGCAGTACTTC.

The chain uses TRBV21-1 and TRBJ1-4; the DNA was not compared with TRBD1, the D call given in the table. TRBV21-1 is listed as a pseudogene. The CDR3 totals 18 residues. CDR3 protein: CASSKGGTGSTYGEKLFF. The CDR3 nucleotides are TGTGCCAGCAGCAAAGGGGGGACCGGGAGTACGTATGGTGAAAAACTGTTTTTT.

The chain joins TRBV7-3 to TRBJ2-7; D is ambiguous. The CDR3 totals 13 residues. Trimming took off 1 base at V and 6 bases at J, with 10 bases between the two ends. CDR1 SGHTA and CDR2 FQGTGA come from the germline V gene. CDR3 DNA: TGTGCCAGCAGCTTAAAACCCTTGGGCGAGCAGTACTTC. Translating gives CASSLKPLGEQYF.

The CDR3 sequence is CASSIDLEVLNTEAFF. In nucleotides, the CDR3 is TGTGCCAGTAGTATAGATCTGGAGGTATTGAACACTGAAGCTTTCTTT. The chain links TRBV19 to TRBJ1-1; D unclear. V gave up 0 bases and J gave up 0 bases, with 11 bases separating them. This CDR3 region has 16 residues. Germline V gene data show CDR1 as LNHDA and CDR2 as SQIVND (reference sequence).

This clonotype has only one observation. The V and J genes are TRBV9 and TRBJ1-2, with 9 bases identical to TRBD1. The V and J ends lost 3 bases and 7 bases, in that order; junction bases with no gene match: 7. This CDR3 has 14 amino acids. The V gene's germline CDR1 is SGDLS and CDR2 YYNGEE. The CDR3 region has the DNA TGTGCCAGCAGCGGACCTGGGGACAGGGTTGGCTACACCTTC. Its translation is CASSGPGDRVGYTF.

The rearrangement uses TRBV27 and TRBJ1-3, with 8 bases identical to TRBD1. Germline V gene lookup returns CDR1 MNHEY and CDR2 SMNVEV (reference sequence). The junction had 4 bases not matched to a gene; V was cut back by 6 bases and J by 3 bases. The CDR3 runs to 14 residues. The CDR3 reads CASRSTGVGNTIYF. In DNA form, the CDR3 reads TGTGCCAGCAGGTCGACAGGGGTTGGAAACACCATATATTTT.

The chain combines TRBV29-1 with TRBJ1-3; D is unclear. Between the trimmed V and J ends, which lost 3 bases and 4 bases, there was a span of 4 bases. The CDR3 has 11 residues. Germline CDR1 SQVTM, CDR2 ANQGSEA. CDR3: CSVDVGNTIYF. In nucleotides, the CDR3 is TGCAGCGTTGACGTCGGAAACACCATATATTTT.

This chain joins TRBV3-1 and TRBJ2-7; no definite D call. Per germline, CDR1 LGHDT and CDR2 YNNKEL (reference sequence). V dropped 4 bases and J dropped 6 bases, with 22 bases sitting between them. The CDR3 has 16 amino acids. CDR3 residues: CASSPKQIGMTGEQYF. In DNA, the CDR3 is TGTGCCAGCAGCCCGAAACAGATAGGTATGACGGGCGAGCAGTACTTC.

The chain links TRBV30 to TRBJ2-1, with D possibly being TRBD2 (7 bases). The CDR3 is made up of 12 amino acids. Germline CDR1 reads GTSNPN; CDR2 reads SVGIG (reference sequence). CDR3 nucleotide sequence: TGTGCTGCGGGGGCCTTAGGGAATGAGCAGTTCTTC. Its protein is CAAGALGNEQFF.

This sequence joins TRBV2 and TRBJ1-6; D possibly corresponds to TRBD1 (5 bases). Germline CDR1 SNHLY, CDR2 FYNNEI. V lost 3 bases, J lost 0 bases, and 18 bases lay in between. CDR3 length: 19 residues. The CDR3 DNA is TGTGCCAGCAGTGATCCACGGGGGGTAGGAGCCTCCTATAATTCACCCCTCCACTTT. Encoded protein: CASSDPRGVGASYNSPLHF. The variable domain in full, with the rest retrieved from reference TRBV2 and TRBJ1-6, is EPEVTQTPSHQVTQMGQEVILRCVPISNHLYFYWYRQILGQKVEFLVSFYNNEISEKSEIFDDQFSVERPDGSNFTLKIRSTKLEDSAMYFCASSDPRGVGASYNSPLHFGNGTRLTVT.

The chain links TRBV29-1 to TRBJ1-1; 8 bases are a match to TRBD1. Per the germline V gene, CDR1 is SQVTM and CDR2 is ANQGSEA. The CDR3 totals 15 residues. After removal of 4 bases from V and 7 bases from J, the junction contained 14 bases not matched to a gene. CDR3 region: CSVVGEGQVWFEAFF. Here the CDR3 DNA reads TGCAGCGTTGTAGGAGAGGGACAGGTTTGGTTTGAAGCTTTCTTT.

The CDR3 spells CASSGQGPNEKLFF. CDR3 DNA: TGTGCCAGCAGTGGACAGGGGCCTAATGAAAAACTGTTTTTT. The V call is TRBV13, the J call TRBJ1-4; 9 bases line up with TRBD1. Trimming at V came to 6 bases and at J to 3 bases, leaving 2 bases not matched to a gene. CDR3 length: 14 amino acids. The germline gives CDR1 PRHDT, CDR2 FYEKMQ (reference sequence). The full variable domain, in which reference TRBV13 and TRBJ1-4 provide the parts outside the CDR3, is AAGVIQSPRHLIKEKRETATLKCYPIPRHDTVYWYQQGPGQDPQFLISFYEKMQSDKGSIPDRFSAQQFSDYHSELNMSSLELGDSALYFCASSGQGPNEKLFFGSGTQLSVL.

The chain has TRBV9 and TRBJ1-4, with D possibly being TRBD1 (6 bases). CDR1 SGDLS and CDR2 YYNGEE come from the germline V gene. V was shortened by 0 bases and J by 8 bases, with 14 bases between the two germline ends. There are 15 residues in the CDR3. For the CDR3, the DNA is TGTGCCAGCAGCGTAGACGGCGGGCAGGGGGAAAAACTGTTTTTT. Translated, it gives CASSVDGGQGEKLFF.

The CDR3 is CAITQREEGSPLHF. As DNA, the CDR3 is TGTGCCATCACTCAGAGGGAGGAAGGTTCACCCCTCCACTTT. The gene calls are TRBV10-3 and TRBJ1-6; D call uncertain. This CDR3 has 14 amino acids. Germline V lookup: CDR1 ENHRY, CDR2 SYGVKD. Trimming took 7 bases from V and 9 from J, leaving 16 bases between them.

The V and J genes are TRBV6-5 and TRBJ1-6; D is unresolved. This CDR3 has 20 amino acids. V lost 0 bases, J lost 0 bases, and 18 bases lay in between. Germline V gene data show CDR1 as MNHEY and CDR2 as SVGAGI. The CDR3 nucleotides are TGTGCCAGCAGTTACTCGGGCGAGTTGACCGACCTCTCCTATAATTCACCCCTCCACTTT. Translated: CASSYSGELTDLSYNSPLHF.

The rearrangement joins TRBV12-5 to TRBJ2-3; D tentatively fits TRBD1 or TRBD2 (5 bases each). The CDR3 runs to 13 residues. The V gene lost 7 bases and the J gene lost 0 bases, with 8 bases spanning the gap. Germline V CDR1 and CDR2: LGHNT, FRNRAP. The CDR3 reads CASAWDSTDTQYF. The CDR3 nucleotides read TGTGCTAGTGCCTGGGACAGCACAGATACGCAGTATTTT.

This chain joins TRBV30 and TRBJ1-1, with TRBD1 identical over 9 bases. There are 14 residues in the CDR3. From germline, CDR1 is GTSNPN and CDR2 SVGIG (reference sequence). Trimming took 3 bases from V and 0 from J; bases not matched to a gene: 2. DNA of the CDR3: TGTGCCTGGAGGGGGACAGGGTTGAACACTGAAGCTTTCTTT. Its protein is CAWRGTGLNTEAFF.

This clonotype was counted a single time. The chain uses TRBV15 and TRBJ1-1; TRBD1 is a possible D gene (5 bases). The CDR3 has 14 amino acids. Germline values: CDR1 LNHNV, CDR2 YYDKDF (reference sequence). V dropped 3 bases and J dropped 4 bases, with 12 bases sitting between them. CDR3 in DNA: TGTGCCACCAGCAGTCAGGGAAGTGGCACTGAAGCTTTCTTT. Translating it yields CATSSQGSGTEAFF.

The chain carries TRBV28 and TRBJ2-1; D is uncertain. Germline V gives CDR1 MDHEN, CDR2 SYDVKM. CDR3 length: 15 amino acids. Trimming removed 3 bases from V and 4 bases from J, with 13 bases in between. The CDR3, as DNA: TGTGCCAGCAGTTTGGTCCGTAGCAGGTACAATGAGCAGTTCTTC. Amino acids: CASSLVRSRYNEQFF.

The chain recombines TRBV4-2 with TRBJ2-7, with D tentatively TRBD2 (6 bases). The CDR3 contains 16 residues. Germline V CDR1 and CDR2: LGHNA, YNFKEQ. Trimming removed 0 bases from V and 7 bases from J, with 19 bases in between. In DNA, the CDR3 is TGTGCCAGCAGCCAAGATGTCGGGAGTCCCCGCGCAGAGCAGTACTTC. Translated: CASSQDVGSPRAEQYF.

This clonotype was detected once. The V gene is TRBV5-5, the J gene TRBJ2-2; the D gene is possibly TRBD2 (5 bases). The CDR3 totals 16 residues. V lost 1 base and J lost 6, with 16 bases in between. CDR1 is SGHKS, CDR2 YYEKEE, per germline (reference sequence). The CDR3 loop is CASSLTSGSYPGELFF. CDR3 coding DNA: TGTGCCAGCAGCTTGACCTCGGGGAGTTACCCCGGGGAGCTGTTTTTT.

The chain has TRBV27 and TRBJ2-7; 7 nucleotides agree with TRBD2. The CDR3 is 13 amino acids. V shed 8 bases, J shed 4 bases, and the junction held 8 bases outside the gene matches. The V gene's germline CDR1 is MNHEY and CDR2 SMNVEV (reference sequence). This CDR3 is CASSAGILYEQYF. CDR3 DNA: TGTGCCAGCTCAGCGGGGATCCTGTACGAGCAGTACTTC.

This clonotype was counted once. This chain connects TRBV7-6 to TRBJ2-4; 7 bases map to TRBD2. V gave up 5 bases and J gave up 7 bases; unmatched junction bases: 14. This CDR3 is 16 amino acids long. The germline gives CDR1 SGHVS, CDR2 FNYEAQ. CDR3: CASSLSATSSANIQYF. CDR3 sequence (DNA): TGTGCCAGCAGCCTTAGCGCGACTAGCTCTGCCAACATTCAGTACTTC.

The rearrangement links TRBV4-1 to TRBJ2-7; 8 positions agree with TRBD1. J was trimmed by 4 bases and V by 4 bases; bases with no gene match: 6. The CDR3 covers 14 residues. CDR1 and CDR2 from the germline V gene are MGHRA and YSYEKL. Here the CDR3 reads CASSPDRVGYEQYF. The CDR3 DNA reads TGCGCCAGCAGCCCGGACAGGGTGGGGTACGAGCAGTACTTC.

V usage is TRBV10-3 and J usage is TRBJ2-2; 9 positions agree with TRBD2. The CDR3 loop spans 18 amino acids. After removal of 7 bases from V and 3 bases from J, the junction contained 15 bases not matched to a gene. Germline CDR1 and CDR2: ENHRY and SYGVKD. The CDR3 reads CAIKVSSGSTGDTGELFF. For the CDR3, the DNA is TGTGCCATCAAAGTCAGTAGCGGGAGTACTGGGGACACCGGGGAGCTGTTTTTT.

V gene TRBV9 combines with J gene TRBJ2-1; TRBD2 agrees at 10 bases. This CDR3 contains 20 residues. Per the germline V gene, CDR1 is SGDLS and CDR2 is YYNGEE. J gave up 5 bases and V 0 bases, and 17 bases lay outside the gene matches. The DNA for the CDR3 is TGTGCCAGCAGCGTAGGAAAAAGGACTAGCGGTGGGGGGGCTCACAATGAGCAGTTCTTC. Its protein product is CASSVGKRTSGGGAHNEQFF.

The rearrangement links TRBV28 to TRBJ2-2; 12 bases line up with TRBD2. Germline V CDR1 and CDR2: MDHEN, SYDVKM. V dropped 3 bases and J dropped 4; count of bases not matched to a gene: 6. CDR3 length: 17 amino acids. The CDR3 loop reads CASSLLAGGVGTGELFF. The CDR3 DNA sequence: TGTGCCAGCAGTTTGCTAGCGGGAGGGGTTGGCACCGGGGAGCTGTTTTTT.

The CDR3 sequence: CASSGDSSQETQYF. The CDR3 coding sequence is TGTGCCAGCAGCGGGGACTCCTCCCAAGAGACCCAGTACTTC. The V gene is TRBV9, the J gene TRBJ2-5; the D gene is possibly TRBD2 (6 bases). CDR1 is SGDLS, CDR2 YYNGEE, per germline. V lost 3 bases to trimming and J lost 1 base, with 10 bases between them. CDR3 length: 14 amino acids.